The 7 T cell receptor beta chains listed next were all sequenced from one sample in a study of T cell responses to AZD1222 COVID-19 vaccine. The method was immunoSEQ multiplex PCR; TCRdb's version includes in-frame clones alone and lacks a portion of them. The data contain about 130,000 clones, over 75% of them singletons. The sample consisted of peripheral blood, taken 28 days after the second AZD1222 dose. The receptors were sampled from an adult who received the AZD1222 COVID-19 vaccine.

The V gene is TRBV5-6, the J gene TRBJ1-5; tentatively, D is TRBD1 (5 bases). This CDR3 is built from 16 residues. Per the germline V gene, CDR1 is SGHDT and CDR2 is YYEEEE. With 1 base removed from V and 5 bases from J, the gap between germline ends came to 16 bases. The CDR3 DNA follows: TGTGCCAGCAGCTTGTCAGGGCCCCGCTGGGATCAGCCCCAGCATTTT. As protein: CASSLSGPRWDQPQHF.

The chain is built from TRBV7-8 and TRBJ2-1, with 10 bases fitting TRBD2. CDR1 and CDR2 from the germline V gene are SGHVS and FQNEAQ. The CDR3 length is 16 residues. The junction had 3 bases not matched to a gene; V was cut back by 1 base and J by 3 bases. The CDR3 coding sequence is TGTGCCAGCAGCTTAGGAGTAGCGGGGGGCTACAATGAGCAGTTCTTC. It encodes CASSLGVAGGYNEQFF. Drawing the rest from reference TRBV7-8 and TRBJ2-1, the complete variable domain is GAGVSQSPRYKVAKRGQDVALRCDPISGHVSLFWYQQALGQGPEFLTYFQNEAQLDKSGLPSDRFFAERPEGSVSTLKIQRTQQEDSAVYLCASSLGVAGGYNEQFFGPGTRLTVL.

The V gene is TRBV7-2, the J gene TRBJ2-7; either TRBD1 or TRBD2 may supply D (5 bases each). The V end was cut by 1 base, the J end by 9 bases, with 13 bases between. This CDR3 is 13 amino acids long. Germline V lookup: CDR1 SGHTA, CDR2 FQGNSA. Written as DNA, the CDR3 is TGTGCCAGCAGCTTAGAAAGATGGGGGTGGCAGTACTTC. Translating gives CASSLERWGWQYF.

The chain is built from TRBV27 and TRBJ2-3, with 10 positions matching TRBD2. The CDR3 is 14 amino acids. Germline CDR1 is MNHEY and CDR2 is SMNVEV (reference sequence). The CDR3 loop is CGSRTSGRTDTQYF. CDR3 coding DNA: TGTGGAAGTAGGACTAGCGGCCGCACAGATACGCAGTATTTT.

The rearrangement links TRBV7-9 to TRBJ2-7; D might be TRBD2 (5 bases). The CDR3 totals 12 residues. V lost 4 bases to trimming and J lost 7 bases, with 11 bases between them. CDR1 and CDR2 (germline): SEHNR, FQNEAQ (reference sequence). The CDR3 DNA reads TGTGCCAGCAGCTACCTAGCTCAAGAGCAGTACTTC. Protein sequence: CASSYLAQEQYF.

This clone occurred once. The rearrangement uses TRBV4-2 and TRBJ2-7; 11 bases match TRBD2. V dropped 2 bases and J dropped 6; count of bases not matched to a gene: 12. The CDR3 is 17 amino acids. Germline V lookup: CDR1 LGHNA, CDR2 YNFKEQ. In nucleotides, the CDR3 is TGTGCCAGCAGCCAATCCCTAGCGGGAGGCGTATCGCGCGAGCAGTACTTC. It yields the protein CASSQSLAGGVSREQYF.

This chain connects TRBV27 to TRBJ1-1, with 8 positions matching TRBD1. This CDR3 has 14 amino acids. Trimming cost V 4 bases and J 1 base; bases outside gene matches: 2. Germline loops: CDR1 MNHEY, CDR2 SMNVEV (reference sequence). CDR3 amino acids: CASSWDRTNTEAFF. CDR3 nucleotides: TGTGCCAGCAGTTGGGACAGGACGAACACTGAAGCTTTCTTT.